This is a list of T cell receptor beta chains from one sample in a study of cytomegalovirus exposure and HLA in healthy donors. Produced via immunoSEQ multiplex PCR; TCRdb's table is partial and in-frame only. The data show about 64,000 clones, 85% to 95% seen once. The sample consisted of PBMCs. These TCRs come from a woman between 18 and 30 years old in good health and CMV-seropositive. CDR3s include the opening cysteine and the closing phenylalanine or tryptophan. D genes are given only for firm matches. Not every row has a clone size; where given, it reads once, few, many or a size class.

16	-	TRBJ1-2	TRBV5-1	-	CASSPGPTGLAYGYTF	TGCGCCAGCAGCCCCGGGCCCACAGGTCTCGCCTATGGCTACACCTTC
15	TRBD2	TRBJ2-3	TRBV27	once	CASSFRRGEGDTQYF	TGTGCCAGCAGTTTCCGGCGGGGGGAGGGAGATACGCAGTATTTT
14	-	TRBJ1-5	TRBV10-3	-	CAISEDYSNQPQHF	TGTGCCATCAGTGAGGACTATAGCAATCAGCCCCAGCATTTT
14	-	TRBJ2-1	TRBV29-1	-	CSVEIAFSYNEQFF	TGCAGCGTTGAAATAGCCTTCTCCTACAATGAGCAGTTCTTC
12	-	TRBJ2-2	TRBV11-2	once	CASHEVPGELFF	TGTGCCAGTCACGAGGTCCCCGGGGAGCTGTTTTTT
14	-	TRBJ2-3	TRBV27	-	CASSSFVGTDTQYF	TGTGCCAGCAGTTCCTTCGTCGGCACAGATACGCAGTATTTT
14	TRBD1	TRBJ2-7	TRBV11-2	-	CASSSTGGFYEQYF	TGTGCCAGCAGCTCAACAGGGGGATTCTACGAGCAGTACTTC
15	TRBD1	TRBJ2-1	TRBV11-1	once	CASSLQGDSYNEQFF	TGTGCCAGCAGCTTACAGGGGGACTCCTACAATGAGCAGTTCTTC
15	TRBD2	TRBJ2-3	TRBV29-1	-	CSVEVQRGGPDTQYF	TGCAGCGTTGAAGTTCAGCGGGGGGGCCCAGATACGCAGTATTTT
13	TRBD1	TRBJ1-2	TRBV2	-	CASSDRGRGGYTF	TGTGCCAGCAGTGACAGGGGGCGCGGTGGCTACACCTTC
13	TRBD2	TRBJ2-1	TRBV6-4	few	CASSGGTTDEQFF	TGTGCCAGCAGTGGGGGGACTACGGATGAGCAGTTCTTC
13	-	TRBJ1-2	TRBV11-3	-	CASSLYGGYGYTF	TGTGCCAGCAGCTTATATGGAGGGTATGGCTACACCTTC
15	TRBD1	TRBJ2-2	TRBV5-6	-	CASSLPGQGAGELFF	TGTGCCAGCAGCTTACCGGGACAGGGTGCCGGGGAGCTGTTTTTT
13	-	TRBJ2-7	TRBV19	once	CASSNREPYEQYF	TGTGCCAGTAGTAACAGGGAACCCTACGAGCAGTACTTC
15	TRBD2	TRBJ2-1	TRBV4-3	-	CASSQFLAGGPEQFF	TGCGCCAGCAGCCAATTTTTAGCGGGGGGGCCTGAGCAGTTCTTC
14	TRBD1	TRBJ2-1	TRBV23-1	-	CASSHGQGRYEQFF	TGCGCCAGCAGTCATGGACAGGGTAGGTATGAGCAGTTCTTC
17	TRBD1	TRBJ1-4	TRBV13	-	CASSLGLRGRPNEKLFF	TGTGCCAGCAGCTTAGGCTTAAGGGGGCGGCCTAATGAAAAACTGTTTTTT
17	-	TRBJ1-3	TRBV4-1	-	CASSLKPRTDSGNTIYF	TGCGCCAGCAGCCTAAAACCTAGGACAGACTCTGGAAACACCATATATTTT
15	-	TRBJ2-7	TRBV6-5	-	CASSSSSGAAYEQYF	TGTGCCAGCAGTTCGTCCTCAGGGGCTGCCTACGAGCAGTACTTC